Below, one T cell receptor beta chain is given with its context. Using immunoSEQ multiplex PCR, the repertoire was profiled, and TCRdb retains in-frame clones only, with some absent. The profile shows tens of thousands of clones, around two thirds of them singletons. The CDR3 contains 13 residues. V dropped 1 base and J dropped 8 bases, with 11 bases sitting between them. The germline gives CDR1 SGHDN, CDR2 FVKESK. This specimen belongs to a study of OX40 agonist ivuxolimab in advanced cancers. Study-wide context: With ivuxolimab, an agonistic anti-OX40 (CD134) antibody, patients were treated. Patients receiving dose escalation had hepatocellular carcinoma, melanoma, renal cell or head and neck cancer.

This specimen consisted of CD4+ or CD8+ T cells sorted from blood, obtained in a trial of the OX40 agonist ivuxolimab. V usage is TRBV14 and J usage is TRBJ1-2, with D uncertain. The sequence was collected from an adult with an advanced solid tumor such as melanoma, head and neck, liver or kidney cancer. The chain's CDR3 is CASSQVSSGGYTF. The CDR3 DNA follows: TGTGCCAGCAGCCAAGTTAGCAGCGGGGGCTACACCTTC.